This T cell receptor beta chain was profiled in a study of chemoradiotherapy in HPV16-positive cancers. The wider study: Candidate HPV-specific clones and shared TCR motifs came from two HPV16-positive patients.

Only in-frame clones appear in the TCRdb table, and some are missing; sequencing was by immunoSEQ multiplex PCR. The profile shows some 890 clones, more than 75% of them singletons. Worth noting for this clone: Its antigen remains unidentified.

Whole-study results and caveats: During treatment, candidate HPV-specific clones and E7-related motifs expanded in tumor.

Over chemoradiotherapy, repertoires were sampled more than once. CDR3 length equals 13 residues. CDR1 MNHEY and CDR2 SVGAGI come from the germline V gene. V gene TRBV6-5 combines with J gene TRBJ2-5; 11 bases agree with TRBD1. The J call may not be correct, given that the DNA end is closer to TRBJ2-7. The sequence derives from a human donor with HPV-associated anogenital cancer. The sample consisted of tumor tissue, taken from a patient who underwent chemoradiotherapy. CDR3 sequence: CASGWTGGGEQYF. CDR3 DNA sequence: TGTGCCAGCGGTTGGACAGGGGGCGGCGAGCAGTACTTC.